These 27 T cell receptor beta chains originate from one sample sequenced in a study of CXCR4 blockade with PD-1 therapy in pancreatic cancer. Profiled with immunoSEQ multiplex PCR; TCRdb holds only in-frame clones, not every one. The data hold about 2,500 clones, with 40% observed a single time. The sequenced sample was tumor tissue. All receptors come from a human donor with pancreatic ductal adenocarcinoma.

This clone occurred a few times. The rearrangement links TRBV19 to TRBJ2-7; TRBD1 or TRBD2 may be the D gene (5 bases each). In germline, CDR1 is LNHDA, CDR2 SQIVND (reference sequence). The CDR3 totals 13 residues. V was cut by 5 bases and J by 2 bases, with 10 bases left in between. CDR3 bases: TGTGCCAGTAGTCCCGGGGCTACCTACGAGCAGTACTTC. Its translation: CASSPGATYEQYF.

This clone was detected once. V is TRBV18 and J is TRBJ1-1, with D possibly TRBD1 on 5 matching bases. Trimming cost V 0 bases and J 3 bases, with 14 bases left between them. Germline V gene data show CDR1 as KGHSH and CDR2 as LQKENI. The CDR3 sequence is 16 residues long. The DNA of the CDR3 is TGTGCCAGCTCACCACCGTTAGGCAGGGCGGACACTGAAGCTTTCTTT. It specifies CASSPPLGRADTEAFF.

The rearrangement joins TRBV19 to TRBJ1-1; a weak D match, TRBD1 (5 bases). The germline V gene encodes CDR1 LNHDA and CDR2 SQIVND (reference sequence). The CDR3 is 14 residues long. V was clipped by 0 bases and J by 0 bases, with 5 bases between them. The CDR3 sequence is CASSIEGVNTEAFF. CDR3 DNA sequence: TGTGCCAGTAGTATAGAGGGGGTGAACACTGAAGCTTTCTTT.

As DNA, the CDR3 is TGTGCCAGCAGTCTCCGGGACAGGGAATTCTTC. Protein sequence: CASSLRDREFF. The rearrangement joins TRBV6-7 to TRBJ2-1; 9 bases are a match to TRBD1. TRBV6-7 is given ORF status, its function remaining uncertain. The CDR3 contains 11 residues. The J segment lost 16 bases and the V segment lost 5 bases, leaving 6 bases of the junction unmatched.

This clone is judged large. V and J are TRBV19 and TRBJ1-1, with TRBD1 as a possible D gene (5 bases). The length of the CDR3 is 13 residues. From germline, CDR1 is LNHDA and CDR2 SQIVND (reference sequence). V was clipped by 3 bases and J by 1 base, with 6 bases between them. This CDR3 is CASSMGTNTEAFF. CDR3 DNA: TGTGCCAGTAGTATGGGGACGAACACTGAAGCTTTCTTT. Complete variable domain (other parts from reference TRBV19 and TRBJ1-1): DGGITQSPKYLFRKEGQNVTLSCEQNLNHDAMYWYRQDPGQGLRLIYYSQIVNDFQKGDIAEGYSVSREKKESFPLTVTSAQKNPTAFYLCASSMGTNTEAFFGQGTRLTVV.

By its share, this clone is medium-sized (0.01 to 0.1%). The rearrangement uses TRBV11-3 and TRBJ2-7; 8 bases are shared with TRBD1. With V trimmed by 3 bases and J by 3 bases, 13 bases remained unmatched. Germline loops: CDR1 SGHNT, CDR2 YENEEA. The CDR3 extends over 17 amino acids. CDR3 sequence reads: CASSLGRGQGADYEQYF. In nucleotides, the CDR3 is TGTGCCAGCAGCTTGGGGCGTGGGCAGGGGGCGGACTACGAGCAGTACTTC.

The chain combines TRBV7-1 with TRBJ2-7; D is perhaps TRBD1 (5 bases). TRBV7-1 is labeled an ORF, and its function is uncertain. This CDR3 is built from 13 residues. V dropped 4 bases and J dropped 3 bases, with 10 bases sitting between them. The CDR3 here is CASSFSDNYEQYF. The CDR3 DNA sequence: TGTGCCAGCAGCTTTTCGGACAACTACGAGCAGTACTTC.

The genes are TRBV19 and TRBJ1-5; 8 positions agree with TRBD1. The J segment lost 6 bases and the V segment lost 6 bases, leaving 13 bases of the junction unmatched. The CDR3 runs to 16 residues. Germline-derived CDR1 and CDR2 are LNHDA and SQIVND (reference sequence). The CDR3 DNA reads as TGTGCCAGTAGCGAAGGGGCAGGGGGCGTGGGTCAGCCCCAGCATTTT. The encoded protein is CASSEGAGGVGQPQHF.

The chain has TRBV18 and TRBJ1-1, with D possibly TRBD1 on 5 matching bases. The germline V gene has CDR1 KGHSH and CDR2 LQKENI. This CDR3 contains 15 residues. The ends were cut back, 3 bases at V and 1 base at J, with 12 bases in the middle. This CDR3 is CASSPATGENTEAFF. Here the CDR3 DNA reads TGTGCCAGCTCACCGGCGACGGGGGAGAACACTGAAGCTTTCTTT.

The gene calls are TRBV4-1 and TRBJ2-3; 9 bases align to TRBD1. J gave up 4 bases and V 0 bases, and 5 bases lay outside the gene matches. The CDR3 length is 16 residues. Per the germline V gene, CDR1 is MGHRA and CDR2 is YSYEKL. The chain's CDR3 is CASSQEGQGGADTQYF. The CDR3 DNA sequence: TGCGCCAGCAGCCAAGAGGGACAGGGAGGCGCAGATACGCAGTATTTT.

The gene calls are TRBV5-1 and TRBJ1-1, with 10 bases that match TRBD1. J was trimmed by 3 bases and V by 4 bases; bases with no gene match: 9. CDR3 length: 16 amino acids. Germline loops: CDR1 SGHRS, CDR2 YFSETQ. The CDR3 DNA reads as TGCGCCAGCAGCCCCGGGACAGGGGCGGCGTACACTGAAGCTTTCTTT. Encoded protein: CASSPGTGAAYTEAFF.

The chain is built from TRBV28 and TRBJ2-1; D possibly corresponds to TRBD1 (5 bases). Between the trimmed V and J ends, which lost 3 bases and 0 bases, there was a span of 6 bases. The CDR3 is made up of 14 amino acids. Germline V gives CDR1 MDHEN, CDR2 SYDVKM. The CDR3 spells CASSFQGSYNEQFF. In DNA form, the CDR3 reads TGTGCCAGCAGTTTCCAGGGCTCCTACAATGAGCAGTTCTTC.

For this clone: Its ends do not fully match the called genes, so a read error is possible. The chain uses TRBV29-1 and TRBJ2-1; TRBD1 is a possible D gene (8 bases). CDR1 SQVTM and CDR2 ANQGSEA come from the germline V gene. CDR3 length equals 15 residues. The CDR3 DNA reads TGCAGTGTTGGACTAGGGGGACAGGTGAACAATGAGCAGTTCTTC. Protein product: CSVGLGGQVNNEQFF.

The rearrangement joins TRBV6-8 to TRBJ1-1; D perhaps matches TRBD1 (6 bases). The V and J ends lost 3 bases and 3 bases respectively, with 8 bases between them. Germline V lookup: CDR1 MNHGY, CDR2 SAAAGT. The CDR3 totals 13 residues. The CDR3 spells CASSYGGHTEAFF. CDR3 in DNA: TGTGCCAGCAGTTATGGGGGGCACACTGAAGCTTTCTTT.

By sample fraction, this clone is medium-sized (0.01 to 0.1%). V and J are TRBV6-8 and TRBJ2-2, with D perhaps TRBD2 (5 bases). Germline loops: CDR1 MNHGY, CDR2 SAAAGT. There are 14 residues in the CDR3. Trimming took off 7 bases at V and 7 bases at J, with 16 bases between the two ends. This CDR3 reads CASKKGGESGELFF. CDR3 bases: TGTGCCAGCAAAAAAGGAGGAGAGAGCGGGGAGCTGTTTTTT.

In DNA form, the CDR3 reads TGTGCCAGCAGTTCGAATTACGAGCAGTACTTC. This encodes CASSSNYEQYF. The chain is built from TRBV14 and TRBJ2-7; D not certain. The CDR3 has 11 amino acids. Trimming left V 6 bases short and J 4 bases short, with 7 bases between. In germline, CDR1 is SGHDN, CDR2 FVKESK.

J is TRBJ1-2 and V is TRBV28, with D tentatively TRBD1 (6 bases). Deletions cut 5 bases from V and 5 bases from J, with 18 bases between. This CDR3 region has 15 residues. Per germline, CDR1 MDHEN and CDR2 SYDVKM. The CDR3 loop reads CASSLPGKGGYGYTF. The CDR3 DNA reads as TGTGCCAGCAGTCTGCCAGGGAAGGGGGGTTATGGCTACACCTTC.

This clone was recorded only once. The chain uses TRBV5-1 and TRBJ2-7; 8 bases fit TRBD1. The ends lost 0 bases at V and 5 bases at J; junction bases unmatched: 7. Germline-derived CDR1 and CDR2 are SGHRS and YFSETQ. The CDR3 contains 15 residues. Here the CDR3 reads CASSLVRQGIDEQYF. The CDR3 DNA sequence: TGCGCCAGCAGCTTGGTTCGACAGGGGATCGACGAGCAGTACTTC.

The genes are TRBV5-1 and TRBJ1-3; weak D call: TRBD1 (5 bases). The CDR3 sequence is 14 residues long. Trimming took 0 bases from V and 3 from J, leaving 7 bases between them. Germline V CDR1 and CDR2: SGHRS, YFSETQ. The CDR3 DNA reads TGCGCCAGCAGCTTGGGACAGAGTGGAAACACCATATATTTT. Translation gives CASSLGQSGNTIYF.

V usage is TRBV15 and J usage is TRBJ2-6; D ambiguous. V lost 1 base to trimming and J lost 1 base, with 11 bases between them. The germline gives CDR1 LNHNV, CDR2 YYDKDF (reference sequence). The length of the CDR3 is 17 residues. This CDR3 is CATSRAPSLSGANVLTF. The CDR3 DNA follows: TGTGCCACCAGCAGAGCTCCCAGCTTATCTGGGGCCAACGTCCTGACTTTC.

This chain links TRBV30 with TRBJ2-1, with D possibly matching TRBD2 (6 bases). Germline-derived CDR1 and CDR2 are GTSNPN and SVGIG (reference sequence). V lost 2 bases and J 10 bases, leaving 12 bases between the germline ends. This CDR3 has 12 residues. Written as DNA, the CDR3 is TGTGCCTGGAGTCGAGGGCGGGGAGAGCAGTTCTTC. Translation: CAWSRGRGEQFF.

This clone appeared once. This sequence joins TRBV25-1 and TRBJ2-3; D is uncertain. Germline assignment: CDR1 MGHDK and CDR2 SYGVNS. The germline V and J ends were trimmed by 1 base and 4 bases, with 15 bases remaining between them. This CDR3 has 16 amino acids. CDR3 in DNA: TGTGCCAGCAGTGAATCCGACTTCTCTGTGGCAGATACGCAGTATTTT. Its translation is CASSESDFSVADTQYF. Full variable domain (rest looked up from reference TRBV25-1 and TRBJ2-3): EADIYQTPRYLVIGTGKKITLECSQTMGHDKMYWYQQDPGMELHLIHYSYGVNSTEKGDLSSESTVSRIRTEHFPLTLESARPSHTSQYLCASSESDFSVADTQYFGPGTRLTVL.

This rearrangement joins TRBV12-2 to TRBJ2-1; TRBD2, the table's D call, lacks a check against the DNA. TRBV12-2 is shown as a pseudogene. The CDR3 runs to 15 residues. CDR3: CASRPRRWGGNEQFF. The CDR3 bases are TGTGCAAGTCGCCCCCGACGGTGGGGAGGGAATGAGCAGTTCTTC.

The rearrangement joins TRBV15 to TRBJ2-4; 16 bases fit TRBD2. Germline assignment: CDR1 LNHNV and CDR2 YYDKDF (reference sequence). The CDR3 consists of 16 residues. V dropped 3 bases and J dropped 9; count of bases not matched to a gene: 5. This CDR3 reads CATSRGLAGGPSIQYF. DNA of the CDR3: TGTGCCACCAGCAGGGGACTAGCGGGAGGGCCGAGCATTCAGTACTTC.

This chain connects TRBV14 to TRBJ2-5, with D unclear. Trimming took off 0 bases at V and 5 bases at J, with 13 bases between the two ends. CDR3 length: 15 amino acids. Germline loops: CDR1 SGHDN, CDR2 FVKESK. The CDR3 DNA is TGTGCCAGCAGCCAAGAGATCTGGGGAACGGAGACCCAGTACTTC. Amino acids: CASSQEIWGTETQYF.

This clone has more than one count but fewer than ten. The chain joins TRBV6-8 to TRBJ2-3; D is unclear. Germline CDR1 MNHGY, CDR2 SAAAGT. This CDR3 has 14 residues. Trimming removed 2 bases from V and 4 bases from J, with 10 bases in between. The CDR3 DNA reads TGTGCCAGCAGTTACGAAACCTTCGCAGATACGCAGTATTTT. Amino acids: CASSYETFADTQYF.

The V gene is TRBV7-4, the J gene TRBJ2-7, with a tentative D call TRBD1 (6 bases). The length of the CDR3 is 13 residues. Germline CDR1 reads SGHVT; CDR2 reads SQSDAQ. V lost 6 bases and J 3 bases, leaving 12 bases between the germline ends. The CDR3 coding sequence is TGTGCCAGCAGTGAATGGGGGCTCTACGAGCAGTACTTC. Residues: CASSEWGLYEQYF. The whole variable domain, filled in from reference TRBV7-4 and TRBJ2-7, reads GAGVSQSPRYKVAKRGRDVALRCDSISGHVTLYWYRQTLGQGSEVLTYSQSDAQRDKSGRPSGRFSAERPERSVSTLKIQRTEQGDSAVYLCASSEWGLYEQYFGPGTRLTVT.